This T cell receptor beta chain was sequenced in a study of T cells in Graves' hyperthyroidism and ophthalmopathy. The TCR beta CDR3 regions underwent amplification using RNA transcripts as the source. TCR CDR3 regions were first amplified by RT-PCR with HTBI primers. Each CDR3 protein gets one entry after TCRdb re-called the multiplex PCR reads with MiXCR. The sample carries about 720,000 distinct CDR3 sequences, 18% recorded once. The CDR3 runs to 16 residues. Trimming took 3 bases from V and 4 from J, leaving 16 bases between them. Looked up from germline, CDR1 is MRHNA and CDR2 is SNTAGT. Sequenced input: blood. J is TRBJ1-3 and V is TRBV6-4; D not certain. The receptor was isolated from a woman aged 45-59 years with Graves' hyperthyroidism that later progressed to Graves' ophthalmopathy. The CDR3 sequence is CASSEERGVSGNTIYF. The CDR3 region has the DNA TGTGCCAGCAGTGAAGAGCGTGGGGTGTCCGGAAACACCATATATTTT.